This T cell receptor beta chain was retrieved from a study of T cells after yellow fever vaccination. A 5'RACE template-switching step, the method used to make TCR cDNA, added a universal primer site and UMIs. One entry per CDR3 protein, called by TCRdb with MiXCR from the 5' RACE reads. The table has a few hundred thousand distinct CDR3 sequences, around 8.1% seen once. General observations from the study: Abundant contaminating clonotypes from the bulk population could appear in FACS-sorted repertoires.

CDR3 length equals 14 residues. Germline values: CDR1 LNHDA, CDR2 SQIVND (reference sequence). V lost 7 bases, J lost 3 bases, and 16 bases lay in between. This clonotype was counted between two and nine times. The antigen is undetermined. The TCR sequence derives from a man younger than 35 who received the YFV17D yellow fever vaccine. This chain links TRBV19 with TRBJ2-7; either TRBD1 or TRBD2 may fit D (7 bases each). Sequences were derived from PBMCs, sampled 45 days after the first yellow fever vaccination. For the CDR3, the DNA is TGTGCCAGTACCAGACAGGGAGGGAACTACGAGCAGTACTTC. Its protein is CASTRQGGNYEQYF.